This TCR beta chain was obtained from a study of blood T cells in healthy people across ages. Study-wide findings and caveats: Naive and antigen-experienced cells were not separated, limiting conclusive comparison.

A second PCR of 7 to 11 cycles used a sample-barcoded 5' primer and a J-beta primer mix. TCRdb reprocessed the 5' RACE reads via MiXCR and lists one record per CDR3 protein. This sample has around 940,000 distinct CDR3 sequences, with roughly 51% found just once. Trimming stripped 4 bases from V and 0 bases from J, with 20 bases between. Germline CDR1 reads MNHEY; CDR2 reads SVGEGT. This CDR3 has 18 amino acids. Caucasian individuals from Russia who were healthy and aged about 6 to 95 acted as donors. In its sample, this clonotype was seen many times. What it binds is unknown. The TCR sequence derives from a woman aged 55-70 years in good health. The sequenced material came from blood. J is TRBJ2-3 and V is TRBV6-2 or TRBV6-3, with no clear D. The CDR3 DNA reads TGTGCCAGCAGTTCCCCCGAGAGAGGATCCCCTAGCACAGATACGCAGTATTTT. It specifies CASSSPERGSPSTDTQYF.